This T cell receptor beta chain was obtained from a study of T cell changes during pregnancy in multiple sclerosis. The protocol was immunoSEQ multiplex PCR, while the TCRdb copy is restricted to in-frame clones and leaves out a portion. The sample holds around 80,000 clones; 85% to 95% are singletons and the top ten take about 0.99%. V gave up 6 bases and J gave up 5 bases, with 13 bases separating them. The CDR3 contains 14 residues. The germline CDR1 and CDR2 sequences are LNHDA and SQIVND (reference sequence). Material: peripheral blood, obtained in the second trimester of pregnancy. The receptor was isolated from a female donor in good health, enrolled as a control in a pregnancy study. The chain carries TRBV19 and TRBJ2-2; D may be TRBD1 (5 bases). CDR3 coding DNA: TGTGCCAGTAGCTCCAGGGTTCGGACCGGGGAGCTGTTTTTT. Its translation: CASSSRVRTGELFF.